Below are 3 T cell receptor beta chains sequenced from a single sample in a study of shared clonotypes between healthy human individuals. The method was immunoSEQ multiplex PCR; TCRdb's version includes in-frame clones alone and lacks a portion of them. There are about 2 million clones in the sample; just under 95% occur only once, and 0.9% to 1.3% lies in the top ten. CD8 cells regarded as naive lacked CD45RO, were positively chosen for CCR7, and omitted terminally differentiated effector memory CD45RA+ cells. Sequenced: naive CD8+ T cells sorted from blood. The receptors were gathered from a man between 18 and 35 years old in good health.

The rearrangement uses TRBV10-2 and TRBJ1-3; no reliable D call. Per germline, CDR1 WSHSY and CDR2 SAAADI. The V and J ends lost 0 bases and 1 base respectively, with 10 bases between them. The CDR3 consists of 16 residues. CDR3 DNA: TGCGCCAGCAGTGAGTCTGAGGTTCCGTCTGGAAACACCATATATTTT. Amino acid sequence: CASSESEVPSGNTIYF.

The rearrangement uses TRBV27 and TRBJ2-1; 9 positions agree with TRBD2. The J segment lost 6 bases and the V segment lost 3 bases, leaving 3 bases of the junction unmatched. Germline CDR1 MNHEY, CDR2 SMNVEV (reference sequence). The CDR3 length is 14 residues. The CDR3: CASSFSGRINEQFF. The CDR3 DNA is TGTGCCAGCAGTTTTAGCGGGAGAATCAATGAGCAGTTCTTC.

CDR3 sequence reads: CASSSPTSGGFNTGELFF. The CDR3 DNA follows: TGTGCCAGCAGTTCCCCGACTAGCGGGGGCTTTAACACCGGGGAGCTGTTTTTT. The chain uses TRBV28 and TRBJ2-2; 12 nucleotides line up with TRBD2. Germline lookup yields CDR1 MDHEN and CDR2 SYDVKM. After removal of 4 bases from V and 2 bases from J, the junction contained 8 bases not matched to a gene. CDR3 size: 18 residues.